This paragraph covers one TCR beta chain sequence. Its antigen remains unidentified. The sample originates from a study of vaccination and CD4 T cells after COVID-19. In the study overall: Each control culture was treated with a CEFX pool, an HIV-1 Nef pool, or no peptide.

Sequencing of the DNA from cultured CD4+ T cells was carried out with the Oncomine TCR Beta short-read assay. A single record per CDR3 protein comes from TCRdb applying MiXCR to the PCR reads. The sample contains 6,500 to 7,500 distinct CDR3 sequences, 55% to 65% of which appear only once. V shed 0 bases, J shed 2 bases, and the junction held 5 bases outside the gene matches. The CDR3 runs to 17 residues. CDR1 is SGHRS, CDR2 YFSETQ, per germline. Sample treatment: roughly ten-day PBMC culture with coronavirus spike peptide pools or control peptides (ViraFEST assay). With peptide pools, ViraFEST first expanded antigen-specific T cells and afterwards sequenced their TCRs. The study, taken as a whole, reports: Although the median of SARS-CoV-2-reactive clonotypes rose from roughly 21 to 40, the change was not significant.

Sequenced material: CD4+ T cells from blood, cultured in vitro. The receptor comes from a human donor who had recovered from COVID-19. J is TRBJ2-2 and V is TRBV5-1, with 9 nucleotides matching TRBD2. The DNA for the CDR3 is TGCGCCAGCAGCTTGGTCGGACTAGCGCGTAACACCGGGGAGCTGTTTTTT. Amino acid sequence: CASSLVGLARNTGELFF.